This passage covers 22 T cell receptor beta chains from one sample sequenced in a study of blood T cell repertoires in COVID-19. TCRdb's table, derived via immunoSEQ multiplex PCR, lists solely in-frame clones and lacks some. The table lists some 120,000 clones, roughly four fifths of them singletons. The source material was peripheral blood. Receptors were obtained from a human donor in a cohort sampled during active COVID-19.

The J gene is TRBJ2-5, the V gene TRBV10-1; a weak D match, TRBD1 (6 bases). The germline V gene encodes CDR1 WNHNN and CDR2 SYGVQD (reference sequence). This CDR3 region has 13 residues. Trimming cost V 4 bases and J 2 bases, with 8 bases left between them. The CDR3 region has the DNA TGCGCCAGCAGTGGGACAGTACAAGAGACCCAGTACTTC. It codes for CASSGTVQETQYF.

This clone was picked up a small number of times. The chain uses TRBV7-2 and TRBJ2-7, with TRBD1 matching 11 bases. Trimming at V came to 4 bases and at J to 6 bases, leaving 8 bases not matched to a gene. The length of the CDR3 is 15 residues. The germline gives CDR1 SGHTA, CDR2 FQGNSA. CDR3 nucleotides: TGTGCCAGCAGCTCCCAAGGACAGGGGGCGGGCGAGCAGTACTTC. This codes for CASSSQGQGAGEQYF.

CDR3 sequence reads: CASSPPRATKHTDTQYF. CDR3 nucleotides: TGTGCCAGCTCACCCCCGCGGGCGACGAAACACACAGATACGCAGTATTTT. The chain is built from TRBV18 and TRBJ2-3, with D perhaps TRBD2 (5 bases). The CDR3 has 17 residues. Trimming removed 3 bases at V and 2 bases at J, with 18 bases between. Looked up from germline, CDR1 is KGHSH and CDR2 is LQKENI.

The chain recombines TRBV7-2 with TRBJ2-3; 8 bases are shared with TRBD2. The CDR3 length is 13 residues. Unmatched junction bases numbered 6, after V lost 5 bases and J lost 8 bases. Looked up from germline, CDR1 is SGHTA and CDR2 is FQGNSA. Written as DNA, the CDR3 is TGTGCCAGCAGCCGCCCCGGGGGGGGTACGCAGTATTTT. It encodes CASSRPGGGTQYF. The entire variable domain, with the rest obtained from reference TRBV7-2 and TRBJ2-3, is as follows: GAGVSQSPSNKVTEKGKDVELRCDPISGHTALYWYRQSLGQGLEFLIYFQGNSAPDKSGLPSDRFSAERTGGSVSTLTIQRTQQEDSAVYLCASSRPGGGTQYFGPGTRLTVL.

Comment on this clone: Additional DNA sequences in this sample encode the identical CDR3. The CDR3 coding sequence is TGTGCCAGCAGCCTTCTAGGCACCGGGGAGCTGTTTTTT. This codes for CASSLLGTGELFF. V is TRBV7-9 and J is TRBJ2-2, with D uncertain. Per the germline V gene, CDR1 is SEHNR and CDR2 is FQNEAQ (reference sequence). The V end lost 5 bases, the J end lost 4 bases, and 8 bases lay between the germline ends. CDR3 size: 13 residues.

This clone was found once. The chain uses TRBV6-6 and TRBJ2-5; 8 bases align to TRBD1. Germline V gene sequence: CDR1 MNHNY, CDR2 SVGAGI (reference sequence). The J segment lost 5 bases and the V segment lost 6 bases, leaving 11 bases of the junction unmatched. The CDR3 has 15 amino acids. The CDR3 bases are TGTGCCAGCAGGACCGGGACAGGAGTTAGGGAGACCCAGTACTTC. Amino acid sequence: CASRTGTGVRETQYF.

This chain connects TRBV6-5 to TRBJ1-2; no reliable D call. CDR1 is MNHEY and CDR2 is SVGAGI in the germline V gene. Trimming cost V 0 bases and J 8 bases, with 13 bases left between them. This CDR3 has 14 residues. The CDR3 DNA is TGTGCCAGCAGTTACTCGAAGAGGGTTTGGGGCTACACCTTC. Its protein is CASSYSKRVWGYTF.

A few counts support this clone. The V gene is TRBV19, the J gene TRBJ2-3; a weak D match, TRBD2 (5 bases). The germline V gene encodes CDR1 LNHDA and CDR2 SQIVND (reference sequence). The CDR3 is made up of 16 amino acids. The germline V and J ends were trimmed by 1 base and 0 bases, with 11 bases remaining between them. The CDR3 DNA reads as TGTGCCAGTAGTATAGGCCCGGAGGCTAGCACAGATACGCAGTATTTT. Translation: CASSIGPEASTDTQYF. Full variable domain (remainder filled in from reference TRBV19 and TRBJ2-3): DGGITQSPKYLFRKEGQNVTLSCEQNLNHDAMYWYRQDPGQGLRLIYYSQIVNDFQKGDIAEGYSVSREKKESFPLTVTSAQKNPTAFYLCASSIGPEASTDTQYFGPGTRLTVL.

The rearrangement joins TRBV28 to TRBJ2-7, with D maybe TRBD1 (5 bases). The CDR3 sequence is 13 residues long. Per the germline V gene, CDR1 is MDHEN and CDR2 is SYDVKM. The germline V and J ends were trimmed by 2 bases and 9 bases, with 14 bases remaining between them. The CDR3 nucleotides read TGTGCCAGCAGTTTAACCCCCTTACAGGCGCAGTACTTC. Amino acid sequence: CASSLTPLQAQYF.

The genes are TRBV5-4 and TRBJ2-2; no reliable D call. The germline gives CDR1 SGHNT, CDR2 YYREEE (reference sequence). V was pared by 1 base and J by 1 base, with 5 bases between. The CDR3 extends over 14 amino acids. The CDR3 spells CASSLPGNTGELFF. CDR3 sequence (DNA): TGTGCCAGCAGCTTGCCCGGGAACACCGGGGAGCTGTTTTTT.

This chain uses TRBV5-8 with TRBJ2-5; 9 bases match TRBD1. The V and J ends lost 4 bases and 3 bases, in that order; junction bases with no gene match: 7. The CDR3 runs to 15 residues. The germline V gene encodes CDR1 SGHTS and CDR2 YDEGEE. The CDR3 DNA follows: TGTGCCAGCAGCCCATGGGGACAGGGAGAAGAGACCCAGTACTTC. Its protein is CASSPWGQGEETQYF. The whole variable domain, remainder taken from reference TRBV5-8 and TRBJ2-5, is EAGVTQSPTHLIKTRGQQATLRCSPISGHTSVYWYQQALGLGLQFLLWYDEGEERNRGNFPPRFSGRQFPNYSSELNVNALELEDSALYLCASSPWGQGEETQYFGPGTRLLVL.

This clone was recorded a few times. In DNA form, the CDR3 reads TGTGCCAGCAGCTTCCGGGGGGCTGCAGGAGAGACCCAGTACTTC. Its translation: CASSFRGAAGETQYF. The V gene is TRBV5-6, the J gene TRBJ2-5; weak D call: TRBD2 (7 bases). CDR1 and CDR2 from the germline V gene are SGHDT and YYEEEE. The CDR3 loop spans 15 amino acids. The V end lost 2 bases, the J end lost 4 bases, and 15 bases lay between the germline ends.

This chain joins TRBV2 and TRBJ2-3; 7 bases agree with TRBD2. Per the germline V gene, CDR1 is SNHLY and CDR2 is FYNNEI. The ends lost 8 bases at V and 0 bases at J; junction bases unmatched: 5. CDR3 length equals 14 residues. DNA for the CDR3: TGTGCCAGCGGGGGGACTACTAGCACAGATACGCAGTATTTT. This encodes CASGGTTSTDTQYF.

This clone appeared a few times. The rearrangement uses TRBV19 and TRBJ1-5, with D perhaps TRBD1 (6 bases). Germline V gene data show CDR1 as LNHDA and CDR2 as SQIVND (reference sequence). This CDR3 contains 15 residues. Trimming shortened V by 6 bases and J by 11 bases, and 23 bases separated the two germline ends. The CDR3 coding sequence is TGTGCCAGTAGGACAGGCGAAAATACCCAAGGGGCCCAGCATTTT. Protein sequence: CASRTGENTQGAQHF.

The gene calls are TRBV5-4 and TRBJ1-4, with a possible D match to TRBD1 (5 bases). The CDR3 runs 16 residues. Trimming took 0 bases from V and 4 from J, leaving 13 bases between them. Germline V CDR1 and CDR2: SGHNT, YYREEE (reference sequence). CDR3 nucleotide sequence: TGTGCCAGCAGCTTGGCCGGGGAGGGGAATAATGAAAAACTGTTTTTT. As protein: CASSLAGEGNNEKLFF.

This chain joins TRBV6-6 and TRBJ2-7; 8 positions match TRBD1. V was pared by 5 bases and J by 5 bases, with 8 bases of the junction left unmatched. The CDR3 has 14 amino acids. CDR1 is MNHNY and CDR2 is SVGAGI in the germline V gene (reference sequence). The CDR3 sequence: CASSTRQGINEQYF. The DNA for the CDR3 is TGTGCCAGCAGTACCCGACAGGGGATAAACGAGCAGTACTTC.

This clone has a handful of counts. The CDR3 bases are TGTGCCAGCAGGGCTGGACAGGAGCTAAATCAGCCCCAGCATTTT. The encoded protein is CASRAGQELNQPQHF. The rearrangement uses TRBV6-5 and TRBJ1-5, with TRBD1 identical over 7 bases. V lost 6 bases and J lost 4; bases outside the gene matches: 9. Germline loops: CDR1 MNHEY, CDR2 SVGAGI. This CDR3 is built from 15 residues.

The rearrangement joins TRBV19 to TRBJ2-5; 13 bases fit TRBD2. The CDR3 has 16 amino acids. V lost 6 bases and J lost 2; bases outside the gene matches: 6. Germline V gene sequence: CDR1 LNHDA, CDR2 SQIVND (reference sequence). CDR3 sequence reads: CASSETSGGIQETQYF. The CDR3 DNA reads as TGTGCCAGTAGCGAGACTAGCGGGGGGATACAAGAGACCCAGTACTTC.

This clone has more than one count but fewer than ten. J is TRBJ1-2 and V is TRBV5-8; the D gene is possibly TRBD1 (5 bases). CDR3 length equals 13 residues. Trimming shortened V by 0 bases and J by 8 bases, and 11 bases separated the two germline ends. Per germline, CDR1 SGHTS and CDR2 YDEGEE. CDR3 in DNA: TGTGCCAGCAGCTTGGAGGAGGGGTACGGCTACACCTTC. Its translation: CASSLEEGYGYTF.

The rearrangement links TRBV4-1 to TRBJ1-1; the D is unclear. Trimming shortened V by 1 base and J by 7 bases, and 13 bases separated the two germline ends. This CDR3 is 14 amino acids long. Germline V lookup: CDR1 MGHRA, CDR2 YSYEKL. DNA for the CDR3: TGCGCCAGCAGCCAAGGGGCAATAAAAGATGAAGCTTTCTTT. This codes for CASSQGAIKDEAFF.

The rearrangement uses TRBV7-8 and TRBJ2-7; TRBD1 might be the D (6 bases). CDR1 SGHVS and CDR2 FQNEAQ come from the germline V gene. The CDR3 loop spans 15 amino acids. V lost 1 base, J lost 0 bases, and 10 bases lay in between. The CDR3 nucleotides are TGTGCCAGCAGCTTAGGACAGGTTAGCTCCTACGAGCAGTACTTC. Translation gives CASSLGQVSSYEQYF. The variable domain in full, with the rest retrieved from reference TRBV7-8 and TRBJ2-7, is GAGVSQSPRYKVAKRGQDVALRCDPISGHVSLFWYQQALGQGPEFLTYFQNEAQLDKSGLPSDRFFAERPEGSVSTLKIQRTQQEDSAVYLCASSLGQVSSYEQYFGPGTRLTVT.

This sequence joins TRBV10-3 and TRBJ2-5; D possibly corresponds to TRBD2 (6 bases). The CDR3 runs 14 residues. Germline V lookup: CDR1 ENHRY, CDR2 SYGVKD. V was shortened by 3 bases and J by 1 base, with 9 bases between the two germline ends. The chain's CDR3 is CAISDGGAQETQYF. CDR3 sequence (DNA): TGTGCCATCAGTGACGGCGGGGCCCAAGAGACCCAGTACTTC.